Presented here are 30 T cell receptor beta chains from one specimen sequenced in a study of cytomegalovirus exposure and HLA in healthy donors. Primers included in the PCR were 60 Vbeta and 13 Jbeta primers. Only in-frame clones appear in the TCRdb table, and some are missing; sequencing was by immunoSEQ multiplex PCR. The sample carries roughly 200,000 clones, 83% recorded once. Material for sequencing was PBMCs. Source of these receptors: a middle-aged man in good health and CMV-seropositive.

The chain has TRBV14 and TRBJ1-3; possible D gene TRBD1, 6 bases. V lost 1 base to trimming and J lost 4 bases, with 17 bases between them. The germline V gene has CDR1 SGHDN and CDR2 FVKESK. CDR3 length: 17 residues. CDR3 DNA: TGTGCCAGCAGCCAAGGGACAGACGCGGTCCCGGGAAACACCATATATTTT. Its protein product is CASSQGTDAVPGNTIYF.

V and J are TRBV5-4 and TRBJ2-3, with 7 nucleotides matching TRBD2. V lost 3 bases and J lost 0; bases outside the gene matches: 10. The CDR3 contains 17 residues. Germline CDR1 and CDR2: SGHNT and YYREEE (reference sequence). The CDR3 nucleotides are TGTGCCAGCAGCTCACTGACTAGCTCACTTAGCACAGATACGCAGTATTTT. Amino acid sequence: CASSSLTSSLSTDTQYF.

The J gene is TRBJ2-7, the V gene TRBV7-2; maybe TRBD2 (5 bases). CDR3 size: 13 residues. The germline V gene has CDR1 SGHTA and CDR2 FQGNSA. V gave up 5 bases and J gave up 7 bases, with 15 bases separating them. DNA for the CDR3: TGTGCCAGCAGCCAAGGACTCCGAAGGGAGCAGTACTTC. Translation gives CASSQGLRREQYF.

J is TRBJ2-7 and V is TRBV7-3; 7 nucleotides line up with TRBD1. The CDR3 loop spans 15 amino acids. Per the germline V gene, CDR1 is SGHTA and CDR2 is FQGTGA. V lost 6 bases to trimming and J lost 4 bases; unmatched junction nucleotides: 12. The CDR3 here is CASRESRDRPYEQYF. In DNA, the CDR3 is TGTGCCAGCAGGGAAAGCCGGGACAGACCTTACGAGCAGTACTTC.

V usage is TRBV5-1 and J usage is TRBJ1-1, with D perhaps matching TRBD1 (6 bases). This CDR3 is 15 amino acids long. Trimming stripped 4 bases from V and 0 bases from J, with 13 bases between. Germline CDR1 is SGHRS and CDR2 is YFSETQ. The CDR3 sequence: CASSPGGPMNTEAFF. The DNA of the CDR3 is TGCGCCAGCAGCCCGGGGGGGCCGATGAACACTGAAGCTTTCTTT.

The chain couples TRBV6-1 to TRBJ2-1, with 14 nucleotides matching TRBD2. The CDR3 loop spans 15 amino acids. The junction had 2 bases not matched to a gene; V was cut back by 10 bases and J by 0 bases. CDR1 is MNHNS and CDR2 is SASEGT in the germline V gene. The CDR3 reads CATTSGRASYNEQFF. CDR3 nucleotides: TGTGCCACGACTAGCGGGAGGGCCTCCTACAATGAGCAGTTCTTC.

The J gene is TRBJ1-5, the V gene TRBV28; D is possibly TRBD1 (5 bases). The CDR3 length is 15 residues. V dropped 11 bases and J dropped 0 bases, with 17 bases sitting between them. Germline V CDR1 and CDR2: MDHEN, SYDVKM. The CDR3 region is CAGGDSLYSNQPQHF. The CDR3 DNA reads TGTGCCGGCGGCGACAGCCTTTATAGCAATCAGCCCCAGCATTTT.

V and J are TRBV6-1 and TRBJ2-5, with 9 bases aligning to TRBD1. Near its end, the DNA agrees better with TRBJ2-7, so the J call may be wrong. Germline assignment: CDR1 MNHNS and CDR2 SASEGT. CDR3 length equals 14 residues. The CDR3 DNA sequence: TGTGCCAGCAGGGGGACAGGGAGTGCCTACGAGCAGTACTTC. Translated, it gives CASRGTGSAYEQYF.

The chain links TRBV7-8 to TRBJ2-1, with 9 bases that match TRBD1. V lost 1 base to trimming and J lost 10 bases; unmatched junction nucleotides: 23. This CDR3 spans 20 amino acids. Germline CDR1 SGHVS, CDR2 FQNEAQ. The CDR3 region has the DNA TGTGCCAGCAGCTTAGAATTGATTTGGGACAGGGCTGGGGACTACGGGGAGCAGTTCTTC. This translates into CASSLELIWDRAGDYGEQFF.

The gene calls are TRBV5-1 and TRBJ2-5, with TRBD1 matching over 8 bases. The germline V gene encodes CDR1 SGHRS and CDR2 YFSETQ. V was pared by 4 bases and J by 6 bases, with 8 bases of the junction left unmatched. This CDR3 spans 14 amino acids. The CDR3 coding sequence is TGCGCCAGCAGCGAAGGACAGGGCGGGAAGACCCAGTACTTC. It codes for CASSEGQGGKTQYF.

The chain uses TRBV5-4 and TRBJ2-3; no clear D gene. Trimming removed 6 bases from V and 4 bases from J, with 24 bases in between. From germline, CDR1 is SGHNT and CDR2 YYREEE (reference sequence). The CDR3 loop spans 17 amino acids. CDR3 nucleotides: TGTGCCAGCATCCCAACACCCCAACTTAGCCCCCCAGATACGCAGTATTTT. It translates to CASIPTPQLSPPDTQYF.

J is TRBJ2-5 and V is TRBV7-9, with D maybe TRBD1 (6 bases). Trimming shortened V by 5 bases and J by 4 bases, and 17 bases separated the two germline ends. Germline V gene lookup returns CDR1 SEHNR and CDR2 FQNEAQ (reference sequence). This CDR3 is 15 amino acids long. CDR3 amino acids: CASSVDSVSRETQYF. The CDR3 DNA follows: TGTGCCAGCAGCGTGGACAGTGTTTCAAGAGAGACCCAGTACTTC.

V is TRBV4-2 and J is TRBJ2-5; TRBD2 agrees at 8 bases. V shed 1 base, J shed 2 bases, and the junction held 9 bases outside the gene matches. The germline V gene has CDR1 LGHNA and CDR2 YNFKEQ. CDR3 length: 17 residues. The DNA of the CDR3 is TGTGCCAGCAGCCAAGGAACCGGGACTAGGGATCAAGAGACCCAGTACTTC. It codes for CASSQGTGTRDQETQYF.

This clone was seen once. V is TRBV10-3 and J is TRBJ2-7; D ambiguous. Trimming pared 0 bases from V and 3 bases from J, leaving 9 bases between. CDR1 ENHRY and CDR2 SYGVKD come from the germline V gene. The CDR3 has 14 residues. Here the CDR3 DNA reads TGTGCCATCAGTGAGTCGGGCAGAGACTACGAGCAGTACTTC. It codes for CAISESGRDYEQYF.

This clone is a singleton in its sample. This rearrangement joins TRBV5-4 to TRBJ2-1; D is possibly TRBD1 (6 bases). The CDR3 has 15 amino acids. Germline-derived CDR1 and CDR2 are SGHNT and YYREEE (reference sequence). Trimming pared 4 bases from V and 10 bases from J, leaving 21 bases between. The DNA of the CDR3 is TGTGCCAGCAGCAGCAAGACAGGCTTACAATACGAGCAGTTCTTC. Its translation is CASSSKTGLQYEQFF.

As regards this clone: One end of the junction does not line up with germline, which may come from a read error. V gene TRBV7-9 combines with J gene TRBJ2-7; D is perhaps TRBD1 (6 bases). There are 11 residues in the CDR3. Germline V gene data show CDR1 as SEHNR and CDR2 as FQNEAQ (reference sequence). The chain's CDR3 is CASSPGQIMWF. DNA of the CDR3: TGTGCCAGCAGCCCTGGACAGATTATGTGGTTC.

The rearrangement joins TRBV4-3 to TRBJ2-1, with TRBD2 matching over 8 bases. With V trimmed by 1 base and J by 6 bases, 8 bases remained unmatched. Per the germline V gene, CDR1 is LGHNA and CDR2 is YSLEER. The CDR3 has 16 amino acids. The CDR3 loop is CASSQAQRGFPNEQFF. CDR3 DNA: TGCGCCAGCAGCCAAGCTCAGCGGGGGTTCCCCAATGAGCAGTTCTTC.

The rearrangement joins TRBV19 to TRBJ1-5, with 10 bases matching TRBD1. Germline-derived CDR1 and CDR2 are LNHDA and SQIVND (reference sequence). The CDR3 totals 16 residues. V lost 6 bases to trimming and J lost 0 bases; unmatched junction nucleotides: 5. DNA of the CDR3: TGTGCCAGTAGGGGACAGGGGAGAGGTAGCAATCAGCCCCAGCATTTT. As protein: CASRGQGRGSNQPQHF.

CDR3 residues: CASSLAGIAGANVLTF. Here the CDR3 DNA reads TGCGCCAGCAGCTTGGCGGGAATCGCTGGGGCCAACGTCCTGACTTTC. This rearrangement joins TRBV5-1 to TRBJ2-6, with D perhaps matching TRBD2 (5 bases). The CDR3 is 16 amino acids. The V gene's germline CDR1 is SGHRS and CDR2 YFSETQ. Trimming left V 0 bases short and J 2 bases short, with 9 bases between.

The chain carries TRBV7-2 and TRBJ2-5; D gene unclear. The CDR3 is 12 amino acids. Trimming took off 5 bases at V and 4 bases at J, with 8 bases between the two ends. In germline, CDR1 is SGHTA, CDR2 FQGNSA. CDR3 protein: CASSLSRETQYF. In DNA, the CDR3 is TGTGCCAGCAGCCTCAGTCGAGAGACCCAGTACTTC.

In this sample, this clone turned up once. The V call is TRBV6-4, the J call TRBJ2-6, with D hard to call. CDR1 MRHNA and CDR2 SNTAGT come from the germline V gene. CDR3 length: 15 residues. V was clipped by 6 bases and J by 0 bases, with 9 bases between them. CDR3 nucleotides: TGTGCCAGCAGCCCACAGTTCTCTGGGGCCAACGTCCTGACTTTC. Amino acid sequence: CASSPQFSGANVLTF.

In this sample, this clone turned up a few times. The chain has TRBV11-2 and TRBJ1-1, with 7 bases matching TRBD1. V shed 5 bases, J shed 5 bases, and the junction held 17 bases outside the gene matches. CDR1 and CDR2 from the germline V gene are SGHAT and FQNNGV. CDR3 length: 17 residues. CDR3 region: CASSTRLRQGVRTEAFF. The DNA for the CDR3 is TGTGCCAGCAGCACGCGATTAAGACAGGGCGTACGAACTGAAGCTTTCTTT. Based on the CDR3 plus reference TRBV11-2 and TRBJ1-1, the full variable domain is EAGVAQSPRYKIIEKRQSVAFWCNPISGHATLYWYQQILGQGPKLLIQFQNNGVVDDSQLPKDRFSAERLKGVDSTLKIQPAKLEDSAVYLCASSTRLRQGVRTEAFFGQGTRLTVV.

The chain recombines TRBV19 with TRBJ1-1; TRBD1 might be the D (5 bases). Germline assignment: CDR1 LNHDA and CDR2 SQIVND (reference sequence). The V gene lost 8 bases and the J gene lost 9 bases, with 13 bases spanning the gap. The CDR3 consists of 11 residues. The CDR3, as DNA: TGTGCCAGTGACGGACGGGGGAAAGCTTTCTTT. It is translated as CASDGRGKAFF. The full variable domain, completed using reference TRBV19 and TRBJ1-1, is DGGITQSPKYLFRKEGQNVTLSCEQNLNHDAMYWYRQDPGQGLRLIYYSQIVNDFQKGDIAEGYSVSREKKESFPLTVTSAQKNPTAFYLCASDGRGKAFFGQGTRLTVV.

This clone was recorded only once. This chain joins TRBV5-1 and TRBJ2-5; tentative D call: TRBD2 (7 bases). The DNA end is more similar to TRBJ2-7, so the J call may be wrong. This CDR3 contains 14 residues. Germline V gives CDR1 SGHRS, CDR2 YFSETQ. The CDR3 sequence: CASSSGGGAYEQYF. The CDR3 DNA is TGCGCCAGCAGCTCCGGAGGGGGGGCCTACGAGCAGTACTTC.

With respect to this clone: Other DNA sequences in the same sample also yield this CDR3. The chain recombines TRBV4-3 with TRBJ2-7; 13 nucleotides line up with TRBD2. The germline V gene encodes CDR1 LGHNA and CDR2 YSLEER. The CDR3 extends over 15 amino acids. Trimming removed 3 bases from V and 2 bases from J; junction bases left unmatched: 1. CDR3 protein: CASSQGLAGTYEQYF. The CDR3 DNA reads TGCGCCAGCAGCCAGGGACTAGCGGGAACCTACGAGCAGTACTTC.

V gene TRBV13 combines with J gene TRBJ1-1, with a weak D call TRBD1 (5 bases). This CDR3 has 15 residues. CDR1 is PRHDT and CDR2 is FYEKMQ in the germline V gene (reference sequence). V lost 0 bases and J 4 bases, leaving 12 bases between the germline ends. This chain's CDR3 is CASSLGRGGGTEAFF. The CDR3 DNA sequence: TGTGCCAGCAGCTTAGGCCGGGGGGGTGGCACTGAAGCTTTCTTT.

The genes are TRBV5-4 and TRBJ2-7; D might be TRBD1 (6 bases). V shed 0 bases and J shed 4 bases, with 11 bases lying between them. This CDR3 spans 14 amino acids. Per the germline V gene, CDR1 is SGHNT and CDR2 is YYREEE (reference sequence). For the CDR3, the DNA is TGTGCCAGCAGCTTGGTAGGGGGTTCTTACGAGCAGTACTTC. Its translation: CASSLVGGSYEQYF. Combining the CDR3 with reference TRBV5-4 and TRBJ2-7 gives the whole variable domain ETGVTQSPTHLIKTRGQQVTLRCSSQSGHNTVSWYQQALGQGPQFIFQYYREEENGRGNFPPRFSGLQFPNYSSELNVNALELDDSALYLCASSLVGGSYEQYFGPGTRLTVT.

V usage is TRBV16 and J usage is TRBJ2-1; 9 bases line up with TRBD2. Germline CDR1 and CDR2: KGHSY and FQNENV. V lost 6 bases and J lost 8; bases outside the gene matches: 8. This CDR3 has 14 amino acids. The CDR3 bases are TGTGCCAGCAGTACGGGACTAGCACGGGATGAGCAGTTCTTC. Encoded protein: CASSTGLARDEQFF.

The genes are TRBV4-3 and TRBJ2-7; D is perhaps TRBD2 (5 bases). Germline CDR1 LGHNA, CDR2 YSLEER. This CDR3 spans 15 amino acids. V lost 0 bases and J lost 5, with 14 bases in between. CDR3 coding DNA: TGCGCCAGCAGCCAAGATTCTGCGGGCGAGAACGAGCAGTACTTC. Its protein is CASSQDSAGENEQYF.

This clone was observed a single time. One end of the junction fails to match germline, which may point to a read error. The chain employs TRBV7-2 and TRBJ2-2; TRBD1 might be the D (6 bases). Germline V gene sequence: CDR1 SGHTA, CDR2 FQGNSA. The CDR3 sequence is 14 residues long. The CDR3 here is CASSFQGNAGELFF. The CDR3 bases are TGTGCCAGCAGCTTTCAGGGGAACGCCGGGGAGCTGTTTTTT.